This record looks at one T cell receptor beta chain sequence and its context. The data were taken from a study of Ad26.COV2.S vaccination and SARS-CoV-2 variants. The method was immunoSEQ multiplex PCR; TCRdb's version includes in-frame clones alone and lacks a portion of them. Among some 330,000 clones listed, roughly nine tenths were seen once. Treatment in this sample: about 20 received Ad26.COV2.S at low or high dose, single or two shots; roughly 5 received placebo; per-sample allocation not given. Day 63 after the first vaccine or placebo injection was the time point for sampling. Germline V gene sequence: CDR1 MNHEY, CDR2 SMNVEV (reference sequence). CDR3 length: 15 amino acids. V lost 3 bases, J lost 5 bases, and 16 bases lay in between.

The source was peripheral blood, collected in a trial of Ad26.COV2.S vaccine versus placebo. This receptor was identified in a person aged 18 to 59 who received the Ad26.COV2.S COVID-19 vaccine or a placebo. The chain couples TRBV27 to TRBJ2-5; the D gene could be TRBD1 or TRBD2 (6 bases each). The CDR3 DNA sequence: TGTGCCAGCAGTTTCGGGACCAGGGGAGGCGAGACCCAGTACTTC. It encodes CASSFGTRGGETQYF.